This entry lists 4 T cell receptor beta chains sequenced from one sample in a study of cytomegalovirus exposure and HLA in healthy donors. The PCR had 60 Vbeta and 13 Jbeta primers. Assay: immunoSEQ multiplex PCR; the TCRdb copy retains only in-frame clones and omits some. Of 150,000 to 200,000 clones detected, about four fifths appear once; the ten largest clones hold under 2%. Material for sequencing was PBMCs. The receptor source for this set is a girl aged 5-17 years in good health and CMV-seropositive.

The chain couples TRBV27 to TRBJ2-7; no definite D call. There are 14 residues in the CDR3. CDR1 and CDR2 (germline): MNHEY, SMNVEV (reference sequence). V lost 5 bases and J lost 1, with 12 bases in between. The CDR3 protein is CASSIHPKSYEQYF. In DNA, the CDR3 is TGTGCCAGCAGTATCCACCCTAAGTCCTACGAGCAGTACTTC.

The chain combines TRBV11-3 with TRBJ2-3; 10 bases are shared with TRBD2. With V trimmed by 6 bases and J by 2 bases, 8 bases remained unmatched. The CDR3 runs 16 residues. The germline V gene has CDR1 SGHNT and CDR2 YENEEA. CDR3 sequence: CASSYGSGGTTDTQYF. CDR3 bases: TGTGCCAGCAGTTACGGTAGCGGGGGGACCACAGATACGCAGTATTTT.

The DNA for the CDR3 is TGTGCCAGCAGCCCGTCAGGGGGGGGGACAGGGTTGTCCGAGCAGTACTTC. Its protein is CASSPSGGGTGLSEQYF. V usage is TRBV7-9 and J usage is TRBJ2-7; 9 bases fit TRBD1. Germline V gene data show CDR1 as SEHNR and CDR2 as FQNEAQ (reference sequence). The CDR3 has 17 residues. The J segment lost 6 bases and the V segment lost 5 bases, leaving 17 bases of the junction unmatched.

J is TRBJ1-1 and V is TRBV7-9, with a possible D match to TRBD1 (5 bases). This CDR3 spans 14 amino acids. The V end lost 1 base, the J end lost 4 bases, and 10 bases lay between the germline ends. CDR1 and CDR2 from the germline V gene are SEHNR and FQNEAQ (reference sequence). CDR3 nucleotide sequence: TGTGCCAGCAGCTTAGTGGGGGGGAGCACTGAAGCTTTCTTT. It is translated as CASSLVGGSTEAFF.